The rows below give T cell receptor beta chains drawn from one sample of a study of blood T cell repertoires in COVID-19. Clones were sequenced by immunoSEQ multiplex PCR, and TCRdb holds only the in-frame ones, with some missing. The table lists some 460,000 clones, approximately 90% of them singletons, with around 4.4% in the top ten. The sequenced sample consisted of peripheral blood. These receptors originate from a woman younger than 45 with acute or convalescent COVID-19. CDR3s include the opening cysteine and the closing phenylalanine or tryptophan. A D gene is named only where the DNA matches it firmly. Clone size, where shown, is once, few, many, or a class for clones that have expanded.

TRBV3-1/TRBV3-2	TRBJ2-7	-	-	CASSQDGLWGQVSYEQYF	TGTGCCAGCAGCCAAGATGGACTTTGGGGGCAAGTGTCCTACGAGCAGTACTTC
TRBV3-1/TRBV3-2	TRBJ2-7	-	-	CASSPYGAYEQYF	TGTGCCAGCAGCCCCTACGGAGCCTACGAGCAGTACTTC
TRBV6-1	TRBJ2-1	TRBD2	once	CASSEGLSGGLYNEQFF	TGTGCCAGCAGTGAAGGGCTTAGCGGGGGTCTCTACAATGAGCAGTTCTTC
TRBV3-1/TRBV3-2	TRBJ2-5	TRBD1	once	CASSQRKGQGYF	TGTGCCAGCAGCCAAAGGAAGGGACAGGGGTACTTC
TRBV6-5	TRBJ2-3	TRBD1	-	CASTTTQGAEYF	TGTGCCAGCACCACAACACAGGGGGCCGAGTATTTT
TRBV5-1	TRBJ2-7	-	-	CASSFSGTYEQYF	TGCGCCAGCAGCTTTTCAGGGACCTACGAGCAGTACTTC
TRBV7-9	TRBJ2-5	TRBD1	-	CASSDDRGGVTQYF	TGTGCCAGCAGCGACGACAGGGGGGGGGTGACCCAGTACTTC
TRBV5-1	TRBJ2-2	-	-	CASSRLQGTGELFF	TGCGCCAGCAGCAGATTACAGGGTACCGGGGAGCTGTTTTTT
TRBV2	TRBJ2-5	-	-	CASSYLRGPEETQYF	TGTGCCAGCAGCTATTTGCGGGGGCCAGAGGAGACCCAGTACTTC
TRBV18	TRBJ1-1	TRBD1	-	CASSPGDRGGEAFF	TGTGCCAGCTCACCGGGGGACAGGGGTGGCGAAGCTTTCTTT
TRBV11-2	TRBJ1-1	-	-	CASSSSPVWNTEAFF	TGTGCCAGCAGCTCTTCCCCGGTTTGGAACACTGAAGCTTTCTTT
TRBV5-1	TRBJ2-2	-	-	CASSLDPGSASGELFF	TGCGCCAGCAGCTTGGATCCAGGGTCGGCCTCCGGGGAGCTGTTTTTT
TRBV11-1	TRBJ2-7	-	-	CASSLGHQGSYEQYF	TGTGCCAGCAGCTTGGGACACCAAGGCTCCTACGAGCAGTACTTC
TRBV9	TRBJ2-7	-	-	CASSPDRGYEQYF	TGTGCCAGCAGCCCAGACCGGGGCTACGAGCAGTACTTC
TRBV6-1	TRBJ2-3	-	few	CASSDRRTDTQYF	TGTGCCAGCAGTGATCGCAGAACAGATACGCAGTATTTT
TRBV6-5	TRBJ1-2	-	-	CASKGPGRYGYTF	TGTGCCAGCAAAGGCCCCGGGAGGTATGGCTACACCTTC
TRBV9	TRBJ1-2	-	-	CASSVQQGHGYTF	TGTGCCAGCAGCGTACAGCAGGGGCATGGCTACACCTTC
TRBV6-5	TRBJ1-4	-	-	CATSTATNEKLFF	TGTGCCACCTCGACAGCAACTAATGAAAAACTGTTTTTT
TRBV11-2	TRBJ1-2	-	-	CASSLGSYGYTF	TGTGCCAGCAGCTTAGGCAGCTATGGCTACACCTTC
TRBV6-5	TRBJ1-5	-	-	CASRQGDQPQHF	TGTGCCAGCAGACAGGGAGATCAGCCCCAGCATTTT
TRBV5-8	TRBJ1-1	-	-	CASSSYTEAFF	TGTGCCAGCAGCTCCTACACTGAAGCTTTCTTT
TRBV5-4	TRBJ1-3	-	-	CASSLRTANTIYF	TGTGCCAGCAGCTTGCGAACAGCAAACACCATATATTTT
TRBV19	TRBJ2-1	TRBD1	once	CASGDRATGGNEQFF	TGTGCCAGTGGAGACCGAGCGACAGGGGGCAATGAGCAGTTCTTC
TRBV18	TRBJ2-7	TRBD1	-	CASSPFRDSSYEQYF	TGTGCCAGCTCACCCTTTCGGGACAGCTCCTACGAGCAGTACTTC
TRBV3-1/TRBV3-2	TRBJ2-7	-	-	CASSQELQVSYEQYF	TGTGCCAGCAGCCAAGAACTACAGGTATCCTACGAGCAGTACTTC
TRBV12-3/TRBV12-4	TRBJ2-3	TRBD2	-	CASTWAGEDTQYF	TGTGCCAGCACTTGGGCGGGGGAAGATACGCAGTATTTT
TRBV27	TRBJ2-1	TRBD2	-	CASSPGTSGGYNEQFF	TGTGCCAGCAGTCCCGGGACTAGCGGGGGCTACAATGAGCAGTTCTTC
TRBV10-3	TRBJ1-1	-	-	CAISDRVDTEAFF	TGTGCCATCAGTGACAGGGTCGACACTGAAGCTTTCTTT
TRBV3-1/TRBV3-2	TRBJ2-6	-	-	CASSQDALPRSSGANVLTF	TGTGCCAGCAGCCAAGACGCGCTACCCCGGAGTTCTGGGGCCAACGTCCTGACTTTC
TRBV11-1	TRBJ2-1	-	-	CASSLLDGAGRNEQFF	TGTGCCAGCAGCTTACTGGACGGGGCGGGGAGAAATGAGCAGTTCTTC
TRBV6-5	TRBJ2-3	-	-	CASSLRLGYTDTQYF	TGTGCCAGCAGCCTGCGGTTGGGTTACACAGATACGCAGTATTTT
TRBV9	TRBJ2-3	TRBD2	-	CASSVVASVRGGSLADTQYF	TGTGCCAGCAGCGTAGTTGCGTCGGTCCGCGGGGGGTCCCTCGCAGATACGCAGTATTTT
TRBV28	TRBJ2-7	-	-	CASRAPRDEQYF	TGTGCCAGCCGGGCTCCCAGGGACGAGCAGTACTTC
TRBV28	TRBJ1-6	-	-	CASTNPSGGNSPLHF	TGTGCCAGCACCAACCCTTCGGGGGGGAATTCACCCCTCCACTTT
TRBV9	TRBJ2-3	-	once	CASSESTSTDTQYF	TGTGCCAGCAGCGAAAGTACTAGCACAGATACGCAGTATTTT
TRBV6-5	TRBJ2-1	-	-	CASSLRDEQFF	TGTGCCAGCAGCCTCAGGGATGAGCAGTTCTTC
TRBV3-1/TRBV3-2	TRBJ2-1	-	-	CASSQDQGRPGSNEQFF	TGTGCCAGCAGCCAAGATCAGGGGCGACCCGGATCCAATGAGCAGTTCTTC
TRBV12-3/TRBV12-4	TRBJ2-7	-	-	CASSMRDEQYF	TGTGCCAGCAGTATGAGAGATGAGCAGTACTTC
TRBV20-1	TRBJ2-7	-	-	CSVRRVDEQYF	TGCAGTGTTCGGAGGGTCGACGAGCAGTACTTC
TRBV9	TRBJ2-1	TRBD2	-	CASSARGGGDEQFF	TGTGCCAGCAGCGCCCGTGGGGGAGGGGATGAGCAGTTCTTC
TRBV23-1	TRBJ2-3	TRBD1	few	CASSHVPGQGQDTQYF	TGCGCCAGCAGTCACGTGCCGGGACAGGGCCAAGATACGCAGTATTTT
TRBV9	TRBJ2-5	TRBD1	-	CASSAGQGNGETQYF	TGTGCCAGCAGCGCGGGACAGGGAAACGGAGAGACCCAGTACTTC
TRBV27	TRBJ2-7	TRBD1	once	CASRVGQGGSWEQYF	TGTGCCAGCAGGGTGGGACAGGGCGGATCATGGGAGCAGTACTTC
TRBV7-9	TRBJ2-7	-	once	CASSLDRSYEQYF	TGTGCCAGCAGCTTAGACAGGTCCTACGAGCAGTACTTC
TRBV2	TRBJ2-3	-	-	CASSHGEGDSTDTQYF	TGTGCCAGCAGCCACGGGGAGGGGGATAGCACAGATACGCAGTATTTT
TRBV23-1	TRBJ2-3	-	-	CASSQSKAHTDTQYF	TGCGCCAGCAGTCAATCTAAAGCGCACACAGATACGCAGTATTTT
TRBV5-1	TRBJ2-7	TRBD1	-	CASSTGQGAITEQYF	TGCGCCAGCAGCACTGGACAGGGGGCGATCACCGAGCAGTACTTC
TRBV20-1	TRBJ2-1	TRBD2	-	CSASVFLAGGQGEQFF	TGCAGTGCTAGTGTCTTCCTAGCGGGGGGGCAGGGTGAGCAGTTCTTC
TRBV7-9	TRBJ2-7	TRBD2	-	CASRLFRRGSTYEQYF	TGTGCCAGCCGCCTTTTTCGGCGGGGGTCAACCTACGAGCAGTACTTC
TRBV7-3	TRBJ2-1	-	-	CASSLTQGTSNEQFF	TGTGCCAGCAGCTTAACCCAGGGGACCTCCAATGAGCAGTTCTTC
TRBV5-1	TRBJ2-3	-	-	CASSSTGQPTDTQYF	TGCGCCAGCAGCTCCACGGGACAACCCACAGATACGCAGTATTTT
TRBV5-1	TRBJ1-2	-	-	CASSLNGQGQGSGYTF	TGCGCCAGCAGCTTGAATGGGCAGGGTCAGGGGAGCGGCTACACCTTC
TRBV5-1	TRBJ1-2	TRBD1	once	CASSPGTGGGYGYTF	TGCGCCAGCAGCCCCGGGACAGGGGGCGGCTATGGCTACACCTTC
TRBV7-3	TRBJ2-3	-	few	CASSFVSSDTQYF	TGTGCCAGCAGCTTTGTCTCGTCAGATACGCAGTATTTT
TRBV2	TRBJ2-2	TRBD1	-	CASSEAGTGRAGELFF	TGTGCCAGCAGTGAAGCCGGGACAGGGAGGGCCGGGGAGCTGTTTTTT